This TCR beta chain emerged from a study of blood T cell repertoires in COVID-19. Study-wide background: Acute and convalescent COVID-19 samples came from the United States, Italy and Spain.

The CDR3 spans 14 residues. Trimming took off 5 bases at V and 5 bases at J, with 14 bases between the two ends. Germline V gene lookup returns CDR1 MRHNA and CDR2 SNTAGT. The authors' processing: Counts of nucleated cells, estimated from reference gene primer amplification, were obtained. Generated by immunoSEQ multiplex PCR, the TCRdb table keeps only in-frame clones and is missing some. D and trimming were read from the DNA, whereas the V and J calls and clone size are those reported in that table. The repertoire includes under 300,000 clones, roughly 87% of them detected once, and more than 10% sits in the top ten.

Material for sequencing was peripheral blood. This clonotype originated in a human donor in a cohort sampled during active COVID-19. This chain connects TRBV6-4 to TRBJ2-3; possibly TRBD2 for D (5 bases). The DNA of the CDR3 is TGTGCCAGCAGTCGGGAATTTGAAGGAGATACGCAGTATTTT. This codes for CASSREFEGDTQYF.